A selection of T cell receptor beta chains follows, all from one sample in a study of cytomegalovirus exposure and HLA in healthy donors. Only in-frame clones appear in the TCRdb table, and some are missing; sequencing was by immunoSEQ multiplex PCR. The table includes roughly 100,000 clones, 78% detected once. The sample taken for sequencing was PBMCs. These receptors came from a man aged 25-45 years in good health and CMV-seronegative. The CDR3 runs from the conserved cysteine through the conserved F or W. The D gene is left open where the match is weak. Where a row states a size, it is once, few, many or the class of an expanded clone; other rows omit it.

size | J | V | D | DNA | CDR3
- | TRBJ1-2 | TRBV6-5 | TRBD1 | TGTGCCAGCAGTTACTCGGGGACAGCTGGCTACACCTTC | CASSYSGTAGYTF
once | TRBJ1-2 | TRBV14 | - | TGTGCCAGCAGCCAAGAGAGTCAAAGCTATGGCTACACCTTC | CASSQESQSYGYTF
- | TRBJ1-6 | TRBV30 | TRBD1 | TGTGCCTCCCGGGGACAGGGGTTTTCACCCCTCCACTTT | CASRGQGFSPLHF
- | TRBJ1-1 | TRBV5-1 | - | TGCGCCAGCAGAAGTGGGGGGGGGAACACTGAAGCTTTCTTT | CASRSGGGNTEAFF
- | TRBJ1-5 | TRBV28 | - | TGTGCCAGCACAGTCGGGGTTCAGCCCCAGCATTTT | CASTVGVQPQHF
- | TRBJ1-5 | TRBV19 | TRBD1 | TGTGCCAGTAGTATCCTTGGGCGGACAGGGGGCATTTATAGCAATCAGCCCCAGCATTTT | CASSILGRTGGIYSNQPQHF
- | TRBJ2-6 | TRBV19 | TRBD1 | TGTGCCAGTAGAACCGGGACAGGAAGAACTGGGGCCAACGTCCTGACTTTC | CASRTGTGRTGANVLTF
- | TRBJ2-3 | TRBV7-2 | - | TGTGCCAGCAGCCCACTGGGGGGTTTGGTGCAGTATTTT | CASSPLGGLVQYF
- | TRBJ2-3 | TRBV7-9 | TRBD2 | TGTGCCAGCAGATCGAGCCAACAGGGGCCGGGACTAGCTGGGGATACGCAGTATTTT | CASRSSQQGPGLAGDTQYF
- | TRBJ2-7 | TRBV11-2 | - | TGTGCCAGCAGCTTAGATCCAGGGGCCTACGAGCAGTACTTC | CASSLDPGAYEQYF
few | TRBJ1-2 | TRBV27 | TRBD1 | TGTGCCAGCAGTACGACAGGGAACAACGGCTACACCTTC | CASSTTGNNGYTF
- | TRBJ2-1 | TRBV2 | TRBD2 | TGTGCCAGCAGCGGACTAGCGGGAGGCTCCAATGAGCAGTTCTTC | CASSGLAGGSNEQFF
- | TRBJ2-6 | TRBV27 | - | TGTGCCAGCAGCCAGTTCGGGGTCTCTGGGGCCAACGTCCTGACTTTC | CASSQFGVSGANVLTF
- | TRBJ2-7 | TRBV28 | TRBD1 | TGTGCCAGTGGGGGACAGGGTCATTCCTACGAGCAGTACTTC | CASGGQGHSYEQYF
- | TRBJ2-5 | TRBV4-1 | TRBD2 | TGCGCCAGCAGCCTTGGACTAGCGGGAGGGGAGACCCAGTACTTC | CASSLGLAGGETQYF
- | TRBJ2-7 | TRBV28 | TRBD1 | TGTGCCAGCAGTCCGGCAACAGGGGTCCCTTACGAGCAGTACTTC | CASSPATGVPYEQYF
- | TRBJ2-7 | TRBV10-3 | - | TGTGCCATCAGTGAGTCGACGGGGGCCTACGAGCAGTACTTC | CAISESTGAYEQYF
- | TRBJ1-3 | TRBV29-1 | - | TGCAGCGTTGAGGGCAGGGATTCTGGAAACACCATATATTTT | CSVEGRDSGNTIYF
- | TRBJ1-1 | TRBV5-4 | - | TGTGCCAGCAGCTTTTCAGGGGCCACTGAAGCTTTCTTT | CASSFSGATEAFF
- | TRBJ2-7 | TRBV6-5 | TRBD1 | TGTGCCAGCAGTTACTCTTGGACAGGTTCAGCCTACGAGCAGTACTTC | CASSYSWTGSAYEQYF
- | TRBJ1-1 | TRBV5-1 | TRBD1 | TGCGCCAGCAGCATACAGGGGGCTGTCCCTGAAGCTTTCTTT | CASSIQGAVPEAFF
- | TRBJ2-5 | TRBV10-3 | - | TGTGCCATCAGCGGGGGATCCGAGGGCCTGGAGACCCAGTACTTC | CAISGGSEGLETQYF
- | TRBJ1-5 | TRBV7-9 | - | TGTTCCACCAGCCAGTTGGATCAGCCCCAGCATTTT | CSTSQLDQPQHF
- | TRBJ2-7 | TRBV4-1 | - | TGCGCCAGCAGCCAAGACGCGGCGCTAAGCTCCTACGAGCAGTACTTC | CASSQDAALSSYEQYF
- | TRBJ1-1 | TRBV29-1 | TRBD1 | TGCAGCGTTTTTAGACAGGGGGCGACAACTTTCATGAACACTGAAGCTTTCTTT | CSVFRQGATTFMNTEAFF
- | TRBJ1-1 | TRBV19 | - | TGTGCCAGCATACAAGAGGGGGTTACCTCCTTGAACACTGAAGCTTTCTTT | CASIQEGVTSLNTEAFF
- | TRBJ1-6 | TRBV29-1 | - | TGCAGCGTCCCCATTACCATAGGGAGATCACCCCTCCACTTT | CSVPITIGRSPLHF
- | TRBJ1-1 | TRBV6-4 | TRBD1 | TGTGCCAGACTGGGACAGAAAGAAATGAACACTGAAGCTTTCTTT | CARLGQKEMNTEAFF
- | TRBJ1-1 | TRBV28 | TRBD1 | TGTGCCAGCAGTTTATCCCTAGACAGGGGTGAAGCTTTCTTT | CASSLSLDRGEAFF
few | TRBJ1-3 | TRBV27 | TRBD1 | TGTGCCAGCAGTCCCGGGACAGGGGGGGGAAACACCATATATTTT | CASSPGTGGGNTIYF
once | TRBJ2-5 | TRBV11-2 | TRBD1 | TGTGCCAGCAGCGTCGGGACAGGGAAGCAGACCCAGTACTTC | CASSVGTGKQTQYF
- | TRBJ2-2 | TRBV4-2 | - | TGTGCCAGCAGCCAAGCGTTAGGGCGGAGGGGCGGGGAGCTGTTTTTT | CASSQALGRRGGELFF
- | TRBJ2-1 | TRBV4-3 | TRBD2 | TGCGCCAGCAGCCGCCGACTAGCGGCAGCCAGTGAGCAGTTCTTC | CASSRRLAAASEQFF
- | TRBJ1-2 | TRBV7-6 | - | TGTGCCAGCAGCTTAGCCGCCGGGAACTCGGGAGGAGGCTACACCTTC | CASSLAAGNSGGGYTF
- | TRBJ2-7 | TRBV29-1 | TRBD1 | TGCAGCGCCGAGACAGGGACGAGCTACGAGCAGTACTTC | CSAETGTSYEQYF
- | TRBJ2-7 | TRBV5-4 | TRBD1 | TGTGCCAGCAGGGCCGGAGACAGGGGGTCCTACGAGCAGTACTTC | CASRAGDRGSYEQYF
- | TRBJ2-3 | TRBV9 | - | TGTGCCAGCAGCGTAGGACAGGGACTGGATACGCAGTATTTT | CASSVGQGLDTQYF
- | TRBJ1-1 | TRBV7-9 | TRBD1 | TGTGCCAGCAGCTTGGGACAGATGAACACTGAAGCTTTCTTT | CASSLGQMNTEAFF
few | TRBJ1-1 | TRBV7-8 | - | TGTGCCAGCAGCTACCCCGGGACACAGATGAACACTGAAGCTTTCTTT | CASSYPGTQMNTEAFF
- | TRBJ1-2 | TRBV4-1 | - | TGCGCCAGCAGCCAAGACAGGGTCACTAACTATGGCTACACCTTC | CASSQDRVTNYGYTF
- | TRBJ1-1 | TRBV7-8 | TRBD1 | TGTGCCAGCAGCCCATGGGGACAGCCCAACACTGAAGCTTTCTTT | CASSPWGQPNTEAFF
- | TRBJ2-3 | TRBV6-5 | - | TGTGCCAGCAGTTACGAGTATGCCGGAGATACGCAGTATTTT | CASSYEYAGDTQYF
- | TRBJ1-5 | TRBV7-9 | - | TGTGCCAGCAGCCCCCTGGAAGCGGGGGTCTATCAGCCCCAGCATTTT | CASSPLEAGVYQPQHF
- | TRBJ2-7 | TRBV27 | - | TGTGCCAGCAGTTCTTTTGGCAGCTCCTACGAGCAGTACTTC | CASSSFGSSYEQYF
- | TRBJ1-3 | TRBV27 | - | TGTGCCAGCAGCGGGACACCCTCTGGAAACACCATATATTTT | CASSGTPSGNTIYF
- | TRBJ2-3 | TRBV9 | - | TGTGCCAGCAGCGCCCCTAGCACCGATACGCAGTATTTT | CASSAPSTDTQYF
- | TRBJ2-5 | TRBV30 | - | TGTGCCTGGAGTGCGGGGGGCGAAGAGACCCAGTACTTC | CAWSAGGEETQYF
- | TRBJ1-2 | TRBV18 | - | TGTGCCAGCTCACCAGGCAGGGAGGCCTATGGCTACACCTTC | CASSPGREAYGYTF
few | TRBJ2-3 | TRBV5-1 | TRBD2 | TGCGCCAGCAGCTTATTTAGCGGGGGGGCAGATACGCAGTATTTT | CASSLFSGGADTQYF
- | TRBJ1-2 | TRBV11-2 | TRBD1 | TGTGCCAGCAGCTCGACAGGGAGGTATGGCTACACCTTC | CASSSTGRYGYTF